The source of this TCR beta chain is a study of blood T cell repertoires in COVID-19. In the study overall: The origin of the acute and convalescent COVID-19 samples was the United States, Italy and Spain. PBMCs, B-cell-depleted T cells, or T cells were the source of the cDNA or gDNA that made up the material.

Authors' processing steps: Using reference gene primer amplification, nucleated cell counts were estimated. TCRdb's table, derived via immunoSEQ multiplex PCR, lists solely in-frame clones and lacks some. V, J and clone size reflect that table, while D and trimming were determined from the DNA. This sample yields 90,000 to 120,000 clones, of which approximately 90% are seen a single time; less than 1.5% belongs to the top ten. This sequence was found in a woman aged 30 to 39 with acute or convalescent COVID-19. The specimen sequenced was peripheral blood.

The CDR3 nucleotides read TGTGCCAGCAGTCAGGGTACAGCGGCAGGGGAGTACTTC. As protein: CASSQGTAAGEYF. The genes are TRBV27 and TRBJ2-7, with D possibly TRBD1 on 6 matching bases. The length of the CDR3 is 13 residues. The germline gives CDR1 MNHEY, CDR2 SMNVEV (reference sequence). Trimming stripped 5 bases from V and 11 bases from J, with 19 bases between.